This T cell receptor beta chain came from a study of cytomegalovirus exposure and HLA in healthy donors. Both 60 Vbeta primers and 13 Jbeta primers went into the PCR. Sequencing was performed with immunoSEQ multiplex PCR; in TCRdb, only in-frame clones are kept and a portion is missing. Among fewer than 90,000 clones listed, 78% were seen once. This receptor was obtained from a male donor in good health and CMV-seropositive. What was sequenced was PBMCs.

CDR3 in DNA: TGTGCCAGCAGACCAAGCCAAACTGAAGCTTTCTTT. Translated: CASRPSQTEAFF. The V call is TRBV28, the J call TRBJ1-1; D is unclear. Germline CDR1 MDHEN, CDR2 SYDVKM. The CDR3 has 12 amino acids. V was cut by 6 bases and J by 5 bases, with 10 bases left in between. The variable domain in full, with the rest retrieved from reference TRBV28 and TRBJ1-1, is DVKVTQSSRYLVKRTGEKVFLECVQDMDHENMFWYRQDPGLGLRLIYFSYDVKMKEKGDIPEGYSVSREKKERFSLILESASTNQTSMYLCASRPSQTEAFFGQGTRLTVV.